This T cell receptor beta chain was obtained from a study of immune evolution from preneoplasia to lung adenocarcinoma. Overall study findings and caveats: Highest clonality occurred in KRAS-mutant, not EGFR-mutant or double wild-type, nodules. From normal lung to invasive adenocarcinoma, top clone frequencies appeared to decrease.

Concerning this clone itself: Its antigen is unidentified.

Between about 2014 and 2018, patients underwent resection in Japan or China. Two lung cancer pathologists independently confirmed each histologic diagnosis. TCRdb keeps only in-frame clones here, not all; method: immunoSEQ multiplex PCR. The data hold some 4,500 clones, with around 80% observed a single time. The germline CDR1 and CDR2 sequences are WSHSY and SAAADI. With V trimmed by 4 bases and J by 1 base, 2 bases remained unmatched. The CDR3 sequence is 15 residues long. The sequence was obtained from a person aged 50-75 years with lung adenocarcinoma. V gene TRBV10-2 combines with J gene TRBJ2-5; 11 bases fit TRBD2. Sample: FFPE minimally invasive lung adenocarcinoma tissue. Written as DNA, the CDR3 is TGCGCCAGCAGTGGACTAGCGGGGTCCCAAGAGACCCAGTACTTC. Translation: CASSGLAGSQETQYF.